The 9 T cell receptor beta chains presented below share a single source sample, sequenced in a study of blood T cell repertoires in COVID-19. The assay was immunoSEQ multiplex PCR, and TCRdb's table has in-frame clones only and misses some. The table has 450,000 to 500,000 clones, 70% to 90% seen once. The sequencing input was peripheral blood. Receptors originate from a human donor in a cohort sampled during active COVID-19.

This chain connects TRBV30 to TRBJ2-1, with 10 bases that match TRBD2. V was pared by 4 bases and J by 0 bases, with 0 bases of the junction left unmatched. The CDR3 consists of 14 residues. The germline gives CDR1 GTSNPN, CDR2 SVGIG (reference sequence). The CDR3 DNA reads TGTGCCTGGACTAGCGGGGGCTCCTACAATGAGCAGTTCTTC. It translates to CAWTSGGSYNEQFF.

CDR3 sequence: CASSYGQGGSGEAFF. DNA for the CDR3: TGTGCCAGCAGTTACGGGCAGGGGGGATCGGGTGAAGCTTTCTTT. This sequence joins TRBV6-5 and TRBJ1-1; 7 nucleotides match TRBD1. Germline V gene data show CDR1 as MNHEY and CDR2 as SVGAGI. This CDR3 spans 15 amino acids. V trimming: 2 bases; J trimming: 7 bases; junction bases outside the gene matches: 10.

The CDR3 DNA reads TGTGCCAGCTCACCTCCTAGCGGAAGCACAGATACGCAGTATTTT. Its translation: CASSPPSGSTDTQYF. The gene calls are TRBV18 and TRBJ2-3; 7 bases map to TRBD2. The germline V gene encodes CDR1 KGHSH and CDR2 LQKENI. This CDR3 has 15 amino acids. V lost 3 bases, J lost 0 bases, and 3 bases stayed unmatched.

The gene calls are TRBV25-1 and TRBJ1-2; D gene uncertain. The CDR3 is 13 amino acids. V lost 5 bases, J lost 8 bases, and 15 bases lay in between. Germline-derived CDR1 and CDR2 are MGHDK and SYGVNS. The CDR3 reads CASSRPGVGGYTF. The CDR3 bases are TGTGCCAGCAGTAGACCCGGGGTGGGCGGCTACACCTTC.

The chain links TRBV28 to TRBJ2-5, with a possible D match to TRBD1 (5 bases). Trimming took 3 bases from V and 6 from J, leaving 14 bases between them. Looked up from germline, CDR1 is MDHEN and CDR2 is SYDVKM. This CDR3 contains 14 residues. The CDR3 loop is CASSFPDSRKTQYF. DNA of the CDR3: TGTGCCAGCAGTTTCCCCGACAGTCGGAAGACCCAGTACTTC.

The CDR3 spells CASSIDGWSGNTIYF. CDR3 coding DNA: TGTGCCAGTAGTATTGACGGGTGGTCTGGAAACACCATATATTTT. The V and J genes are TRBV19 and TRBJ1-3; D remains ambiguous. The CDR3 spans 15 residues. Between the trimmed V and J ends, which lost 3 bases and 1 base, there was a span of 10 bases. CDR1 and CDR2 (germline): LNHDA, SQIVND (reference sequence).

The rearrangement joins TRBV19 to TRBJ2-7; D gene unclear. CDR3 length: 11 amino acids. V was pared by 3 bases and J by 6 bases, with 6 bases between. Germline CDR1 reads LNHDA; CDR2 reads SQIVND (reference sequence). Written as DNA, the CDR3 is TGTGCCAGTAGTATGGGCTTCGAGCAGTACTTC. Translating gives CASSMGFEQYF.

A word on this clone: A junction end diverges from the germline sequence, so it may reflect a read error. CDR3 bases: TGCGCCCGCAGCCGACCCGACAGGGGGCTCCTCTATGAGCAGTTCTTC. Its translation: CARSRPDRGLLYEQFF. This chain uses TRBV4-1 with TRBJ2-1, with 10 bases lining up with TRBD1. CDR1 and CDR2 (germline): MGHRA, YSYEKL. The CDR3 consists of 16 residues.

V and J are TRBV3-1 (or the pseudogene TRBV3-2) and TRBJ2-3; 7 bases align to TRBD2. Germline trimming cut 3 bases from V and 3 bases from J; bases unmatched to any gene: 9. The germline V gene encodes CDR1 LGHDT and CDR2 YNNKEL (reference sequence). This CDR3 contains 16 residues. Written as DNA, the CDR3 is TGTGCCAGCAGCCAGGTTTCGGGAGGCGGGACAGATACGCAGTATTTT. It encodes CASSQVSGGGTDTQYF.